Below, 17 T cell receptor beta chains from the same sample are listed, as sequenced in a study of cytomegalovirus exposure and HLA in healthy donors. The primer mix had 60 Vbeta and 13 Jbeta primers. Sequencing was performed with immunoSEQ multiplex PCR; in TCRdb, only in-frame clones are kept and a portion is missing. The data contain 150,000 to 200,000 clones, 60% to 80% of them singletons. The source material was PBMCs. The receptor set was obtained from a man aged 18 to 30 in good health and CMV-seropositive.

V is TRBV9 and J is TRBJ1-1, with D unclear. Trimming cost V 0 bases and J 0 bases, with 12 bases left between them. The CDR3 covers 16 residues. Per germline, CDR1 SGDLS and CDR2 YYNGEE. CDR3: CASSVGAGLMNTEAFF. The CDR3 nucleotides read TGTGCCAGCAGCGTAGGAGCTGGACTCATGAACACTGAAGCTTTCTTT. The full variable domain, its missing parts supplied by reference TRBV9 and TRBJ1-1, is DSGVTQTPKHLITATGQRVTLRCSPRSGDLSVYWYQQSLDQGLQFLIQYYNGEERAKGNILERFSAQQFPDLHSELNLSSLELGDSALYFCASSVGAGLMNTEAFFGQGTRLTVV.

J is TRBJ1-3 and V is TRBV7-9; TRBD1 is a possible D gene (5 bases). The CDR3 consists of 16 residues. Germline V gene lookup returns CDR1 SEHNR and CDR2 FQNEAQ (reference sequence). Deletions cut 0 bases from V and 2 bases from J, with 11 bases between. CDR3 loop: CASSLAGTGAGNTIYF. Written as DNA, the CDR3 is TGTGCCAGCAGCTTAGCAGGGACTGGAGCTGGAAACACCATATATTTT. The full variable domain, with the rest looked up from reference TRBV7-9 and TRBJ1-3, is DTGVSQNPRHKITKRGQNVTFRCDPISEHNRLYWYRQTLGQGPEFLTYFQNEAQLEKSRLLSDRFSAERPKGSFSTLEIQRTEQGDSAMYLCASSLAGTGAGNTIYFGEGSWLTVV.

The V and J genes are TRBV19 and TRBJ1-2; D perhaps matches TRBD1 (6 bases). V was trimmed by 4 bases and J by 4 bases, leaving 13 bases between them. Germline V gene lookup returns CDR1 LNHDA and CDR2 SQIVND (reference sequence). The CDR3 covers 14 residues. CDR3 nucleotides: TGTGCCAGTAGTAGAATAGACAGGATCTATGGCTACACCTTC. Amino acid sequence: CASSRIDRIYGYTF.

The chain employs TRBV11-3 and TRBJ1-2, with 8 bases matching TRBD1. The length of the CDR3 is 19 residues. The ends lost 5 bases at V and 7 bases at J; junction bases unmatched: 24. Germline values: CDR1 SGHNT, CDR2 YENEEA. The CDR3 DNA sequence: TGTGCCAGCAGCCCCACCCGGGATCAGCAGGGGGCGGACTATGGTGGCTACACCTTC. It encodes CASSPTRDQQGADYGGYTF.

The rearrangement joins TRBV10-2 to TRBJ1-1; D remains unclear. V lost 2 bases and J lost 5, with 15 bases in between. Looked up from germline, CDR1 is WSHSY and CDR2 is SAAADI. The CDR3 contains 15 residues. The CDR3 DNA reads as TGCGCCAGCAGTGAGAAAGGGTATCGGGGAACTGAAGCTTTCTTT. Its protein is CASSEKGYRGTEAFF.

This chain connects TRBV5-1 to TRBJ1-1; D perhaps matches TRBD1 (5 bases). V was shortened by 7 bases and J by 0 bases, with 10 bases between the two germline ends. This CDR3 spans 13 amino acids. Germline values: CDR1 SGHRS, CDR2 YFSETQ. DNA for the CDR3: TGCGCCAGCTCAGGGATGATGAACACTGAAGCTTTCTTT. This sequence encodes CASSGMMNTEAFF.

The V and J genes are TRBV7-9 and TRBJ2-1; 10 bases line up with TRBD2. CDR3 length: 15 amino acids. The germline gives CDR1 SEHNR, CDR2 FQNEAQ (reference sequence). Trimming took 5 bases from V and 1 from J; bases not matched to a gene: 2. The chain's CDR3 is CASSPSGSSYNEQFF. The CDR3 DNA reads TGTGCCAGCAGCCCTAGCGGGAGTTCCTACAATGAGCAGTTCTTC.

The chain links TRBV30 to TRBJ2-1; 9 bases match TRBD2. The V gene's germline CDR1 is GTSNPN and CDR2 SVGIG (reference sequence). V lost 5 bases to trimming and J lost 1 base; unmatched junction nucleotides: 6. CDR3 length: 15 residues. The CDR3 sequence is CAWESGRSSYNEQFF. The CDR3 nucleotides read TGTGCCTGGGAGAGCGGGAGGTCTTCCTACAATGAGCAGTTCTTC. The whole variable domain, remainder taken from reference TRBV30 and TRBJ2-1, is SQTIHQWPATLVQPVGSPLSLECTVEGTSNPNLYWYRQAAGRGLQLLFYSVGIGQISSEVPQNLSASRPQDRQFILSSKKLLLSDSGFYLCAWESGRSSYNEQFFGPGTRLTVL.

This clone was picked up a small number of times. The chain combines TRBV19 with TRBJ2-2; 12 bases agree with TRBD2. The CDR3 is made up of 15 amino acids. Germline CDR1 is LNHDA and CDR2 is SQIVND (reference sequence). Trimming took 1 base from V and 6 from J; bases not matched to a gene: 0. CDR3: CASSIASGGAGELFF. CDR3 nucleotide sequence: TGTGCCAGTAGTATAGCTAGCGGGGGGGCCGGGGAGCTGTTTTTT.

V and J are TRBV6-6 and TRBJ1-6; possible D gene TRBD1, 5 bases. From germline, CDR1 is MNHNY and CDR2 SVGAGI (reference sequence). The CDR3 has 15 amino acids. Trimming took 6 bases from V and 5 from J, leaving 14 bases between them. The chain's CDR3 is CASSHVWGNNSPLHF. The CDR3 nucleotides read TGTGCCAGCAGCCACGTGTGGGGCAATAATTCACCCCTCCACTTT.

This clone was detected a few times. The chain uses TRBV5-5 and TRBJ1-5, with D possibly TRBD1 on 6 matching bases. Looked up from germline, CDR1 is SGHKS and CDR2 is YYEKEE (reference sequence). This CDR3 comprises 12 residues. Trimming took off 4 bases at V and 11 bases at J, with 13 bases between the two ends. The CDR3 nucleotides read TGTGCCAGCAGCGGGCTAAGGGGGACCCAGCATTTT. This translates into CASSGLRGTQHF.

This clone occurred a few times. The chain has TRBV6-1 and TRBJ1-5; 10 bases line up with TRBD1. CDR1 is MNHNS and CDR2 is SASEGT in the germline V gene. The trim removed 8 bases at V and 4 bases at J, leaving 2 bases unmatched. CDR3 length: 13 residues. This chain's CDR3 is CASGDRGNQPQHF. The CDR3 DNA is TGTGCCAGCGGGGACAGGGGTAATCAGCCCCAGCATTTT.

Only a few counts were recorded for this clone. CDR3 sequence reads: CASSSRTSGVGDTGELFF. CDR3 nucleotide sequence: TGTGCCAGCAGCTCAAGGACTAGCGGGGTAGGGGACACCGGGGAGCTGTTTTTT. The rearrangement uses TRBV7-8 and TRBJ2-2; 12 nucleotides agree with TRBD2. The CDR3 consists of 18 residues. Germline V gene sequence: CDR1 SGHVS, CDR2 FQNEAQ. Germline trimming cut 4 bases from V and 3 bases from J; bases unmatched to any gene: 9.

The chain uses TRBV15 and TRBJ1-2; weak D call: TRBD1 (5 bases). CDR1 and CDR2 from the germline V gene are LNHNV and YYDKDF (reference sequence). This CDR3 is built from 15 residues. The V and J ends lost 0 bases and 4 bases respectively, with 12 bases between them. The chain's CDR3 is CATSRDGGGVYGYTF. In DNA form, the CDR3 reads TGTGCCACCAGCAGAGATGGAGGAGGGGTCTATGGCTACACCTTC.

The V call is TRBV15, the J call TRBJ1-2, with TRBD1 matching over 7 bases. Germline CDR1 is LNHNV and CDR2 is YYDKDF (reference sequence). This CDR3 comprises 15 residues. V shed 5 bases and J 0 bases; nucleotides not matched to a gene: 6. CDR3 amino acids: CATSSRQGPNYGYTF. The CDR3 DNA is TGTGCCACCAGCTCACGACAGGGCCCTAACTATGGCTACACCTTC.

The V and J genes are TRBV7-9 and TRBJ1-2; possibly TRBD1 for D (5 bases). V was clipped by 4 bases and J by 9 bases, with 15 bases between them. Germline values: CDR1 SEHNR, CDR2 FQNEAQ (reference sequence). The CDR3 sequence is 13 residues long. The CDR3 DNA reads TGTGCCAGCAGCTCCGACAGCAACCATCGCTACACCTTC. Encoded protein: CASSSDSNHRYTF.

The table lists this clone with a count of one. The J gene is TRBJ1-1, the V gene TRBV19; 7 bases match TRBD1. Germline V CDR1 and CDR2: LNHDA, SQIVND (reference sequence). This CDR3 is 13 amino acids long. The J segment lost 9 bases and the V segment lost 5 bases, leaving 9 bases of the junction unmatched. The CDR3 loop is CASSYGTAPQAFF. CDR3 DNA sequence: TGTGCCAGTAGTTACGGGACAGCCCCCCAAGCTTTCTTT.